The sequence of this TCR beta chain was determined in a study of low-dose radiotherapy and immunotherapy resistance in tumors. As for the study in general: Each patient was administered nivolumab intravenously at 240 mg, which was a flat dose, every two weeks, along with intravenous ipilimumab at 1 mg/kg every six weeks.

Time point: after trial treatment. Sample treatment: LDRT plus nivolumab, ipilimumab, low-dose cyclophosphamide and aspirin (RACIN trial). Donors were given nivolumab, ipilimumab, aspirin, low-dose cyclophosphamide and low-dose radiotherapy. TRAV- and TRBV-specific primers, spanning alpha and beta chains, primed first-strand cDNA. It was with a constant-region primer and a V-primer adapter that TCRs were amplified over roughly 20 PCR cycles. mRNA, after isolation, was amplified by in vitro transcription. TCRdb called the reads again in MiXCR, with one record for every CDR3 protein. The sample yields around 80,000 distinct CDR3 sequences, about a sixth seen once. This clonotype was seen ten or more times. Germline V gene lookup returns CDR1 LGHNT and CDR2 FRNRAP. V was pared by 0 bases and J by 3 bases, with 8 bases between. This CDR3 comprises 15 residues.

Source: PBMCs, taken after low-dose radiotherapy plus immunotherapy. This receptor was obtained from a male donor with prostate cancer. The chain links TRBV12-5 to TRBJ2-2, with D possibly being TRBD1 or TRBD2 (5 bases each). CDR3 bases: TGTGCTAGTGGTTTGGTACTGGGGGACACCGGGGAGCTGTTTTTT. Translation: CASGLVLGDTGELFF.